The following is a TCR beta chain sequence with its context. Which antigen it targets is not known. No per-base quality is available; no much larger clone lies one base away. Library creation used the immunoSEQ multiplex PCR assay. The hsTCRB Kit was used according to the manufacturer's protocol to amplify rearranged TCR beta chain sequences. An Illumina MiSeq was used to sequence the TCRB libraries. From the authors' description of their analysis: The kit vendor's proprietary platform handled demultiplexing, trimming and gene mapping. TCRdb took over this immuneACCESS table, retaining in-frame rearrangements with V and J assigned. Such tables are incomplete; in checked studies, under half of the missing clones stem from an unresolved V gene, and the remainder is unexplained. V, J and clone size are those of that table, while D and trimming were read from the DNA. The sample data list approximately 92,000 clones, and around four fifths of these were observed just once. The top ten constitute around 7% of the sample.

The entry originates in a study of a mutant IDH1 vaccine in newly diagnosed glioma (dated by TCRdb to the early 2020s). Concerning the study at large: The roughly 32 treated patients were approximately 62% male and 37.5% female, with a mean age of approximately 40 years. Prior to enrollment, patients had been given standard therapy consisting of radiotherapy alone, temozolomide alone, or radiochemotherapy with temozolomide, with the combination given to most patients. Six visits were used for peripheral blood collection: V03 (baseline), V05, V07, V10, V12 and V13. For exploratory analyses, roughly 25 treated patients had longitudinal TCRB deep sequencing done wherever samples were available.

The time point label, read with the paper, signifies: baseline, week 1 (first vaccination visit). The treatment or condition label for this specimen denotes: pre-vaccination baseline after standard-of-care therapy. All donors had newly diagnosed IDH1-mutant astrocytomas of WHO grade 3 or 4 that showed loss of nuclear ATRX. The samples were drawn from NOA16, a multicentre, single-arm, open-label phase I trial in Germany that tested a mutant IDH1 peptide vaccine in humans for the first time. Blood drawn at visit V03 was used as the baseline sample for immunogenicity testing. Genomic DNA for TCRB sequencing was extracted from EDTA blood using the DNeasy Blood and Tissue Kit. The CDR3 holds 15 amino acids from the cysteine to the phenylalanine. The read is trimmed to its CDR3 DNA, 45 bases read in frame from base 1. Germline trimming: 6 bases from V, 5 bases from J; junction bases outside gene matches: 10. Taken from the germline V gene, the CDR1 and CDR2 loops are MDHEN and SYDVKM.

The study at large found these results: Pseudoprogression appeared unrelated to alterations in the top peripheral T cell clonotypes detected by TCRB sequencing. Availability determined which PBMC samples were chosen for TCRB deep sequencing. Immune responses induced by the vaccine were seen in approximately 93% of patients across multiple MHC alleles. The authors noted that analyses of patient blood samples could not be reproduced because of sample limitations.

The rearranged segments are TRBV28 and TRBJ2-7; TRBD1 matches 10 bases in the middle. The receptor was isolated from a woman aged 50 to 60 with glioma. The material was PBMCs, obtained from a glioma patient treated with radiotherapy, temozolomide or both. The CDR3 region: CASSPPGQGTHEQYF. The nucleotide sequence reads TGTGCCAGCAGCCCGCCGGGACAGGGGACCCACGAGCAGTACTTC.